This TCR beta chain derives from a study of long-term antiretroviral therapy in people with HIV. The wider study: Samples collected earliest predate the 2015 immediate-ART recommendation by about a decade.

Study conclusions and caveats: Whereas controls had wider CDR3 length ranges, HIV repertoires had narrower ones. Clones expanded before ART dominated the repertoire at all time points.

CDR1 MDHEN and CDR2 SYDVKM come from the germline V gene. The ends lost 5 bases at V and 0 bases at J; junction bases unmatched: 3. The CDR3 loop spans 15 amino acids. With respect to this clone: Its antigen remains unknown.

With survey level as its setting, the immunoSEQ assay was v3.0. The repertoire was sequenced with immunoSEQ multiplex PCR; TCRdb's copy has only in-frame clones and lacks some. The data hold fewer than 30,000 clones, with about 88% observed a single time. The rearrangement uses TRBV28 and TRBJ2-4; 8 bases agree with TRBD2. The sequence was collected from a man aged 40-55 years with HIV. The material was unsorted PBMCs, obtained 2.7 years after starting antiretroviral therapy. CDR3 bases: TGTGCCAGCAGTCTGGCGGGGGGAGCCAAAAACATTCAGTACTTC. The encoded protein is CASSLAGGAKNIQYF.